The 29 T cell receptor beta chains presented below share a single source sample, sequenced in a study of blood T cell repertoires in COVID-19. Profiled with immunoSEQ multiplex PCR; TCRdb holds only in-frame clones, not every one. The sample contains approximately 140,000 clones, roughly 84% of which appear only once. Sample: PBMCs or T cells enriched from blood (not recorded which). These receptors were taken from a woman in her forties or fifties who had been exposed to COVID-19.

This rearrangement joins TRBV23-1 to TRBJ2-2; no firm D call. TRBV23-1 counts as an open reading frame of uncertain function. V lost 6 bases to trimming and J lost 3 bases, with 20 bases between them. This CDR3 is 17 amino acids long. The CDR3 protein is CASRTPEERPYTGELFF. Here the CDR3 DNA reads TGCGCCAGCAGAACTCCCGAGGAGAGGCCGTACACCGGGGAGCTGTTTTTT.

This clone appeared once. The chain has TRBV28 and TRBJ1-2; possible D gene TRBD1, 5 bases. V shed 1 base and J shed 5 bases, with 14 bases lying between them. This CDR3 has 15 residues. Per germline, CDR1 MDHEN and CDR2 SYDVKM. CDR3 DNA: TGTGCCAGCAGTTTATCGGGACTCTATTGGTATGGCTACACCTTC. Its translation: CASSLSGLYWYGYTF.

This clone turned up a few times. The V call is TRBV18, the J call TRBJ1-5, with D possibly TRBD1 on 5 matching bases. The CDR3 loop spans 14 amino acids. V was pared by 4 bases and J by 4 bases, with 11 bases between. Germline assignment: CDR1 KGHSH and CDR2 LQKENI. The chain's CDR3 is CASSRATVNQPQHF. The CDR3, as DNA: TGTGCCAGCTCACGGGCGACAGTTAATCAGCCCCAGCATTTT.

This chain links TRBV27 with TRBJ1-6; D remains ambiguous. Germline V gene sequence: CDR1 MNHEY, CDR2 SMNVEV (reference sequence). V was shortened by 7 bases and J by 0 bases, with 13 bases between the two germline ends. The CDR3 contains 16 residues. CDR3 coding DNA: TGTGCCAGCATCCCTCGAGGCGGCTCCTATAATTCACCCCTCCACTTT. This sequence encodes CASIPRGGSYNSPLHF.

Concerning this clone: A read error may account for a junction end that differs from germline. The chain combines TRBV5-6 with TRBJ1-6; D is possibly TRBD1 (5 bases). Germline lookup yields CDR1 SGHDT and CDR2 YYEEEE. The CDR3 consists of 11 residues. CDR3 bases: TGCGCCAGCAGCTTGGGGGGGGCCCTCCACTTT. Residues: CASSLGGALHF.

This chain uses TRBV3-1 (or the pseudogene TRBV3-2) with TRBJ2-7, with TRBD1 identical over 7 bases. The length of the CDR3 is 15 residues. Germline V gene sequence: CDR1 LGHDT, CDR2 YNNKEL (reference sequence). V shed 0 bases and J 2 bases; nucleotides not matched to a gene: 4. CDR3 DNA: TGTGCCAGCAGCCAAGATCGGGACAGCACCTACGAGCAGTACTTC. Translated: CASSQDRDSTYEQYF.

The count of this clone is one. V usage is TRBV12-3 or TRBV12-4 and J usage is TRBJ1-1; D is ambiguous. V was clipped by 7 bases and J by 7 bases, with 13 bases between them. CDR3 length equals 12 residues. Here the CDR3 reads CASTSQGSEAFF. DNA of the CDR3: TGTGCCAGCACCTCTCAAGGGAGTGAAGCTTTCTTT.

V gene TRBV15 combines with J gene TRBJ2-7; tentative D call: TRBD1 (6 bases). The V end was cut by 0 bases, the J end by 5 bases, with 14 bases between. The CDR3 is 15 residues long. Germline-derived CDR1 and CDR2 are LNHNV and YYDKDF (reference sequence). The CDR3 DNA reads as TGTGCCACCAGCAGAGATAGACAGGTCAACCACGAGCAGTACTTC. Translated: CATSRDRQVNHEQYF.

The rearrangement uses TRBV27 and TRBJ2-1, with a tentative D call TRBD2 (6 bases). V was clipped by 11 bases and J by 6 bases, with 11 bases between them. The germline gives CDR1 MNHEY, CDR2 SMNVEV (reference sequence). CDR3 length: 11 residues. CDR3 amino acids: CAGDSGNEQFF. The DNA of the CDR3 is TGTGCCGGCGATAGCGGCAATGAGCAGTTCTTC.

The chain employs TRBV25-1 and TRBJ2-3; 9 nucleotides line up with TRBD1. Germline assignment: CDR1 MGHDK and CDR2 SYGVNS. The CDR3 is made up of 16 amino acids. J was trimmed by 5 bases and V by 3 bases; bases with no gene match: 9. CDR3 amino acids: CASSDSTGGVGDTQYF. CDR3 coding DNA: TGTGCCAGCAGTGATTCGACAGGGGGAGTGGGAGATACGCAGTATTTT.

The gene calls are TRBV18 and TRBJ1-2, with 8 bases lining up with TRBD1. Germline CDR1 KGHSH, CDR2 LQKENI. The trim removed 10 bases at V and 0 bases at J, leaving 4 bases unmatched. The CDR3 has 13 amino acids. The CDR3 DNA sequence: TGTGCCACCGGACAGGGTGCTAACTATGGCTACACCTTC. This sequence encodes CATGQGANYGYTF. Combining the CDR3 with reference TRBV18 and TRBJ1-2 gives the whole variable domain NAGVMQNPRHLVRRRGQEARLRCSPMKGHSHVYWYRQLPEEGLKFMVYLQKENIIDESGMPKERFSAEFPKEGPSILRIQQVVRGDSAAYFCATGQGANYGYTFGSGTRLTVV.

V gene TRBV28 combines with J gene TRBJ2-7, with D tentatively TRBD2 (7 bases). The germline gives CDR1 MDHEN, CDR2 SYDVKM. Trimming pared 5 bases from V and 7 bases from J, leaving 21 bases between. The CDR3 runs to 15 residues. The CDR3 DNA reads TGTGCCAGCAGTCCCTCCGGTGGGGGGGCGGGTGAGCAGTACTTC. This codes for CASSPSGGGAGEQYF.

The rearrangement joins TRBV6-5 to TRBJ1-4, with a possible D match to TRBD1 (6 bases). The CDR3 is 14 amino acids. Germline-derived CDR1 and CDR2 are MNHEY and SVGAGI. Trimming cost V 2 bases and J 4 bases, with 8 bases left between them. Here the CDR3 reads CASSYRGNNEKLFF. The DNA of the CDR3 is TGTGCCAGCAGTTACAGGGGGAATAATGAAAAACTGTTTTTT.

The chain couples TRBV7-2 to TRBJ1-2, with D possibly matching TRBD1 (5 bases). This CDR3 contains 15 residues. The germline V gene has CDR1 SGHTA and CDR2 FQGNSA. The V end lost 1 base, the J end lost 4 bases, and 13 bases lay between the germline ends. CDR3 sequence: CASSLVPQGGYGYTF. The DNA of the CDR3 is TGTGCCAGCAGCTTAGTCCCCCAGGGCGGCTATGGCTACACCTTC.

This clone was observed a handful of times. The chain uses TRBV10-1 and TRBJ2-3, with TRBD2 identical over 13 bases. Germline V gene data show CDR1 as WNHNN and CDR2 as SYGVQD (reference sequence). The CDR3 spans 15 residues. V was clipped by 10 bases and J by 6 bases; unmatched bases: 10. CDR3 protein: CATGGGTSGADTQYF. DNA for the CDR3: TGCGCCACCGGCGGGGGGACTAGCGGGGCCGATACGCAGTATTTT.

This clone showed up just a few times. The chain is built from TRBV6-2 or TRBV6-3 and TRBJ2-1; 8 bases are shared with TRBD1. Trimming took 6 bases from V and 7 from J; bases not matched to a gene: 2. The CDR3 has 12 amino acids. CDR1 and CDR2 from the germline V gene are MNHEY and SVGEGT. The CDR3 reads CASSRTGNEQFF. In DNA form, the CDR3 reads TGTGCCAGCAGCCGGACAGGGAATGAGCAGTTCTTC.

The CDR3, as DNA: TGTGCCAGCAGCCCGGGGAGTGGAGGGATATCACCCCTCCACTTT. Translating gives CASSPGSGGISPLHF. The gene calls are TRBV9 and TRBJ1-6, with D unclear. Germline CDR1 reads SGDLS; CDR2 reads YYNGEE. V was pared by 4 bases and J by 10 bases, with 18 bases between. This CDR3 is built from 15 residues.

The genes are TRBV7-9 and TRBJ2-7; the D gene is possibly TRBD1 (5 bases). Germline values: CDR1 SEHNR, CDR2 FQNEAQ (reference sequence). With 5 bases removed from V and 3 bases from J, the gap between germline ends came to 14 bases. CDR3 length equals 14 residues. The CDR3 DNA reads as TGTGCCAGCAGCACCCTGACAGACAACTACGAGCAGTACTTC. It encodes CASSTLTDNYEQYF.

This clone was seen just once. In DNA, the CDR3 is TGTGCCAGCAGCTTAGCGACAACCTCGGTGGGAGAGACCCAGTACTTC. This gives the protein CASSLATTSVGETQYF. The rearrangement joins TRBV7-6 to TRBJ2-5; D gene ambiguous. V lost 0 bases and J lost 4, with 15 bases in between. This CDR3 spans 16 amino acids. Germline values: CDR1 SGHVS, CDR2 FNYEAQ.

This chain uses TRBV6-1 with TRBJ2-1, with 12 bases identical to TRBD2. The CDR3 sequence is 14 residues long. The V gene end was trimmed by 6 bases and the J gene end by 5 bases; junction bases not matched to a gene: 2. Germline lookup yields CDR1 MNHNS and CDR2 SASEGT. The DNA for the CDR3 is TGTGCCAGCAGCCGACTAGCGGGGGACAATGAGCAGTTCTTC. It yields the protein CASSRLAGDNEQFF.

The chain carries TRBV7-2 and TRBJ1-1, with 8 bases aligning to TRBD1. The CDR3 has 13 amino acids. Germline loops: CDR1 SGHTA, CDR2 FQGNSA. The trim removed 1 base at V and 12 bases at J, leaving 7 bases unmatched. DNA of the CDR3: TGTGCCAGCAGCTTAGGCGACAGGGGTTACACTTTCTTT. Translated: CASSLGDRGYTFF.

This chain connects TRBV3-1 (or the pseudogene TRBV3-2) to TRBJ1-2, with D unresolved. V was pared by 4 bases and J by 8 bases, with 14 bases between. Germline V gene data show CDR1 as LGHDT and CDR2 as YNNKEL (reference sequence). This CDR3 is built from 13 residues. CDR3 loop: CASSLGIIGGYTF. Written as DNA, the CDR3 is TGTGCCAGCAGCCTAGGAATCATCGGGGGCTACACCTTC.

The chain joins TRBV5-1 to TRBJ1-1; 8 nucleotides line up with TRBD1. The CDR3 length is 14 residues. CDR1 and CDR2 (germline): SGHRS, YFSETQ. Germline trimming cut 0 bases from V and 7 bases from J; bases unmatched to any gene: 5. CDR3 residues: CASSLGQGPREAFF. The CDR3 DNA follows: TGCGCCAGCAGCTTGGGACAGGGGCCCCGTGAAGCTTTCTTT.

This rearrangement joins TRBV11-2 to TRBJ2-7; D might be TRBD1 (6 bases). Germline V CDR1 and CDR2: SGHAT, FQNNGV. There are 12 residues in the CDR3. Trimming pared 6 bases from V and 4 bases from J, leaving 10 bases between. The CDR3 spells CASRRTAYEQYF. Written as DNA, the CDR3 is TGTGCCAGCAGAAGGACAGCTTACGAGCAGTACTTC.

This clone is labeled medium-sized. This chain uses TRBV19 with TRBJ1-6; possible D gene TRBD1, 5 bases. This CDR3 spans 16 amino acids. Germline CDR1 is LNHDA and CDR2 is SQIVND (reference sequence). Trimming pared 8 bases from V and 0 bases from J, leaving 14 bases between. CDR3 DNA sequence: TGTGCCAGTGGGACTTTAGACAGCTCCTATAATTCACCCCTCCACTTT. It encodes CASGTLDSSYNSPLHF.

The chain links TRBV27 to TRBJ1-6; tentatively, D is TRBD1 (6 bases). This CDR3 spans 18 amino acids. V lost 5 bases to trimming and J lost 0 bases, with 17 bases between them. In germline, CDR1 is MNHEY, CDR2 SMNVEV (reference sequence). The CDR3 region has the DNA TGTGCCAGCAGTCCCCGATCCAGGGGAAGCTCCTATAATTCACCCCTCCACTTT. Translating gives CASSPRSRGSSYNSPLHF.

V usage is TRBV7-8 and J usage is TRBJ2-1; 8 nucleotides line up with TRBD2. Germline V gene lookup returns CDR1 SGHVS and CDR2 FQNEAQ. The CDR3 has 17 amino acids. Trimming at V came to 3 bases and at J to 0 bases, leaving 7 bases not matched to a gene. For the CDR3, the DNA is TGTGCCAGCAGCTTCGGGAGGGTTGGTCTCTCCTACAATGAGCAGTTCTTC. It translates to CASSFGRVGLSYNEQFF.

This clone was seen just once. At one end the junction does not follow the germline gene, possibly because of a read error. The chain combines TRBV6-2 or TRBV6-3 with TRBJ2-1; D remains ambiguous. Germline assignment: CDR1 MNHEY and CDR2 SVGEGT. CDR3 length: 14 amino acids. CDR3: CASSPGIPYSEQFF. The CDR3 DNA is TGTGCCAGCAGTCCCGGAATACCCTACAGTGAGCAGTTCTTC.

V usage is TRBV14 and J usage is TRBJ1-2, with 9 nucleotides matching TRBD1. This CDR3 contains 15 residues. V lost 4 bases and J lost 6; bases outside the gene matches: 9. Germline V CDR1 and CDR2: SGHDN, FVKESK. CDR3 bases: TGTGCCAGCAGCCCGTACACCGGGACAGGGAATGGCTACACCTTC. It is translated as CASSPYTGTGNGYTF.